The 6 T cell receptor beta chains reported below all come from one sample, sequenced in a study of T-cell memory formation after mild COVID-19. From the 5' RACE reads, TCRdb called clonotypes with MiXCR, one entry per CDR3 protein. The repertoire holds about 350,000 distinct CDR3 sequences, with roughly 13% as singletons. The sequencing sample was made of PBMCs or a T cell subset sorted from them (not recorded which). These receptors were obtained from a man aged 18 to 29 who had mild COVID-19 (a few samples of this study predate the infection). Cell type and time point are not known.

The chain has TRBV4-3 and TRBJ2-2, with 13 bases matching TRBD2. Germline V gene data show CDR1 as LGHNA and CDR2 as YSLEER. V shed 4 bases, J shed 0 bases, and the junction held 5 bases outside the gene matches. The CDR3 contains 18 residues. For the CDR3, the DNA is TGCGCCAGCAGCCGCCTACTAGCGGGGGGGCCGAACACCGGGGAGCTGTTTTTT. This sequence encodes CASSRLLAGGPNTGELFF.

V gene TRBV7-2 combines with J gene TRBJ2-5, with no clear D. V lost 5 bases, J lost 1 base, and 14 bases lay in between. CDR3 length: 15 amino acids. Per the germline V gene, CDR1 is SGHTA and CDR2 is FQGNSA. As DNA, the CDR3 is TGTGCCAGCAGCCGCCACCCCCGGCCCCAAGAGACCCAGTACTTC. It codes for CASSRHPRPQETQYF.

This CDR3 is CASSPGQTDTQYF. The CDR3 nucleotides read TGTGCCAGCAGCCCTGGACAGACAGATACGCAGTATTTT. The chain carries TRBV14 and TRBJ2-3; TRBD1 is a possible D gene (6 bases). Deletions cut 4 bases from V and 3 bases from J, with 8 bases between. Germline lookup yields CDR1 SGHDN and CDR2 FVKESK. The CDR3 length is 13 residues.

The V and J genes are TRBV4-1 and TRBJ1-2; perhaps TRBD1 as D (6 bases). The CDR3 length is 15 residues. Trimming took 0 bases from V and 4 from J, leaving 12 bases between them. Germline V lookup: CDR1 MGHRA, CDR2 YSYEKL. CDR3 in amino acids: CASSQDVGGRYGYTF. For the CDR3, the DNA is TGCGCCAGCAGCCAAGATGTCGGGGGGCGCTATGGCTACACCTTC.

This clonotype was detected ten times or more. The chain is built from TRBV6-2 or TRBV6-3 and TRBJ2-3; 9 bases align to TRBD2. The V and J ends lost 7 bases and 5 bases, in that order; junction bases with no gene match: 16. The CDR3 has 17 residues. Germline lookup yields CDR1 MNHEY and CDR2 SVGEGT. CDR3 bases: TGTGCCAGCATCCCCCTCCCGGCGGGGGGGCAAGAAGATACGCAGTATTTT. This encodes CASIPLPAGGQEDTQYF.

Only a few counts were recorded for this clonotype. The V gene is TRBV20-1, the J gene TRBJ1-4; D is possibly TRBD1 (5 bases). CDR1 and CDR2 from the germline V gene are DFQATT and SNEGSKA (reference sequence). Trimming took off 6 bases at V and 8 bases at J, with 16 bases between the two ends. The CDR3 has 13 amino acids. The DNA of the CDR3 is TGCAGTGCGGGGGACGGGCTCGGAGAAAAACTGTTTTTT. This codes for CSAGDGLGEKLFF.